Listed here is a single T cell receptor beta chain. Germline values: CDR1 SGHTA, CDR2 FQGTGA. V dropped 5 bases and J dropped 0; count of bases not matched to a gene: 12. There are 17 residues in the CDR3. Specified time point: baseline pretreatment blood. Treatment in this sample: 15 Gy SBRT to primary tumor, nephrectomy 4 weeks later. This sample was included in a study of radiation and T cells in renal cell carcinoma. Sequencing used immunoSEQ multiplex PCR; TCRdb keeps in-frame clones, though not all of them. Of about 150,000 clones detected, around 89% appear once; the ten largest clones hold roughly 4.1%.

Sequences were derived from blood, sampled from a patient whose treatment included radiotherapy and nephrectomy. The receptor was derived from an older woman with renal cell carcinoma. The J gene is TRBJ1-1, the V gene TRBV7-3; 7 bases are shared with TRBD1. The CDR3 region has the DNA TGTGCCAGCAGCGCTTTTCGGGACAGCCTTATGAACACTGAAGCTTTCTTT. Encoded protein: CASSAFRDSLMNTEAFF.